The clone carrying this T cell receptor (beta chain) came up once. No antigen is known for it. The V end lost 4 bases, the J end lost 5 bases, and 14 bases lay between the germline ends. Germline V lookup: CDR1 MGHRA, CDR2 YSYEKL. The CDR3 totals 14 residues. This entry comes from a study of T cell responses to AZD1222 COVID-19 vaccine. Findings of the study overall: The peak T cell response came first, and repertoires were sampled only after it. Females outnumbered males among donors, who were mostly white British; clonal diversity was possibly underestimated.

The assay was immunoSEQ multiplex PCR, and TCRdb's table has in-frame clones only and misses some. This sample has about 140,000 clones, with approximately 90% found just once. The receptor was derived from an adult in good health. Sequenced here: peripheral blood, sampled on day 0 of AZD1222 vaccination. The V gene is TRBV4-1, the J gene TRBJ1-1; the D is unclear. The CDR3 bases are TGCGCCAGCAGCCCCGCGTGGGCTTATACTGAAGCTTTCTTT. It yields the protein CASSPAWAYTEAFF.